The 25 T cell receptor beta chains below all came from one sample that was sequenced in a study of blood T cell repertoires in COVID-19. Generated by immunoSEQ multiplex PCR, the TCRdb table keeps only in-frame clones and is missing some. The data hold tens of thousands of clones, with 88% observed a single time. The sample consisted of peripheral blood. These receptors all stem from a man between 60 and 75 years old with active COVID-19.

A single count supports this clone. This CDR3 is CASSAEAVSSYEQYF. The CDR3 DNA is TGTGCCAGCAGTGCAGAAGCGGTTAGCTCCTACGAGCAGTACTTC. The chain couples TRBV2 to TRBJ2-7, with D possibly being TRBD2 (5 bases). The germline V gene encodes CDR1 SNHLY and CDR2 FYNNEI. Trimming shortened V by 4 bases and J by 0 bases, and 13 bases separated the two germline ends. This CDR3 is built from 15 residues.

Only a few counts were recorded for this clone. The rearrangement joins TRBV2 to TRBJ2-4; D perhaps matches TRBD2 (6 bases). There are 15 residues in the CDR3. Trimming shortened V by 2 bases and J by 3 bases, and 11 bases separated the two germline ends. Per the germline V gene, CDR1 is SNHLY and CDR2 is FYNNEI. CDR3 nucleotides: TGTGCCAGCAGTGAAAAGGGAGCGGGCAAAAACATTCAGTACTTC. Its protein product is CASSEKGAGKNIQYF.

The chain has TRBV6-5 and TRBJ1-5; tentative D call: TRBD1 (5 bases). The V gene lost 5 bases and the J gene lost 7 bases, with 18 bases spanning the gap. CDR3 length equals 15 residues. The germline gives CDR1 MNHEY, CDR2 SVGAGI. The CDR3 sequence is CASSNRPRRGQPQHF. CDR3 DNA sequence: TGTGCCAGCAGTAATAGGCCCCGACGGGGGCAGCCCCAGCATTTT.

The chain links TRBV19 to TRBJ2-3; 8 bases map to TRBD2. Germline V gives CDR1 LNHDA, CDR2 SQIVND (reference sequence). CDR3 size: 16 residues. After removal of 6 bases from V and 0 bases from J, the junction contained 8 bases not matched to a gene. The CDR3 region has the DNA TGTGCCAGTAGCATACTTACTAGCGGCAGCACAGATACGCAGTATTTT. Encoded protein: CASSILTSGSTDTQYF.

The genes are TRBV5-1 and TRBJ2-3; TRBD2 matches 7 bases. The CDR3 runs 15 residues. V dropped 4 bases and J dropped 4; count of bases not matched to a gene: 9. CDR1 is SGHRS, CDR2 YFSETQ, per germline. CDR3 region: CASSHRDYGSDTQYF. CDR3 bases: TGCGCCAGCAGCCACCGGGACTATGGTTCAGATACGCAGTATTTT.

V usage is TRBV5-6 and J usage is TRBJ2-3; no definite D call. Germline V gene sequence: CDR1 SGHDT, CDR2 YYEEEE. The CDR3 loop spans 13 amino acids. V was cut by 4 bases and J by 0 bases, with 6 bases left in between. DNA of the CDR3: TGTGCCAGCAGCCCCCTGAGCACAGATACGCAGTATTTT. The encoded protein is CASSPLSTDTQYF.

The genes are TRBV27 and TRBJ2-7, with D perhaps matching TRBD1 (6 bases). CDR3 length: 12 residues. Germline CDR1 is MNHEY and CDR2 is SMNVEV (reference sequence). V was clipped by 4 bases and J by 4 bases, with 8 bases between them. The CDR3 reads CASSSTGYEQYF. The CDR3 DNA reads as TGTGCCAGCAGTTCGACAGGTTACGAGCAGTACTTC.

The V and J genes are TRBV19 and TRBJ2-5; TRBD2 agrees at 7 bases. The CDR3 has 15 residues. V dropped 1 base and J dropped 7; count of bases not matched to a gene: 9. The germline V gene has CDR1 LNHDA and CDR2 SQIVND (reference sequence). This CDR3 reads CASSIGDRGGGTQYF. In nucleotides, the CDR3 is TGTGCCAGTAGTATAGGGGACCGCGGGGGAGGGACCCAGTACTTC. Complete variable domain (other parts from reference TRBV19 and TRBJ2-5): DGGITQSPKYLFRKEGQNVTLSCEQNLNHDAMYWYRQDPGQGLRLIYYSQIVNDFQKGDIAEGYSVSREKKESFPLTVTSAQKNPTAFYLCASSIGDRGGGTQYFGPGTRLLVL.

V usage is TRBV2 and J usage is TRBJ2-5; D remains unclear. V lost 3 bases, J lost 2 bases, and 13 bases lay in between. The germline V gene encodes CDR1 SNHLY and CDR2 FYNNEI. CDR3 length equals 15 residues. CDR3 region: CASSELTALQETQYF. The CDR3 DNA follows: TGTGCCAGCAGTGAGCTAACAGCCCTACAAGAGACCCAGTACTTC.

This rearrangement joins TRBV10-2 to TRBJ1-2; D not certain. The CDR3 spans 12 residues. Deletions cut 4 bases from V and 4 bases from J, with 7 bases between. The V gene's germline CDR1 is WSHSY and CDR2 SAAADI. CDR3 sequence: CASSGESYGYTF. CDR3 sequence (DNA): TGCGCCAGCAGTGGAGAGAGCTATGGCTACACCTTC.

This chain uses TRBV12-3 or TRBV12-4 with TRBJ1-1; 10 nucleotides line up with TRBD1. V trimming: 6 bases; J trimming: 4 bases; junction bases outside the gene matches: 2. The CDR3 spans 13 residues. CDR3 sequence reads: CASSRDRGTEAFF. CDR3 bases: TGTGCCAGCAGCCGGGACAGGGGCACTGAAGCTTTCTTT.

This rearrangement joins TRBV6-5 to TRBJ1-5; a possible D gene is TRBD1 (5 bases). This CDR3 is built from 12 residues. From germline, CDR1 is MNHEY and CDR2 SVGAGI. V was trimmed by 0 bases and J by 12 bases, leaving 9 bases between them. The CDR3 region is CASSYSGGHQHF. CDR3 in DNA: TGTGCCAGCAGTTACTCGGGCGGACACCAGCATTTT.

The rearrangement uses TRBV9 and TRBJ1-6; 8 bases line up with TRBD1. The germline V gene has CDR1 SGDLS and CDR2 YYNGEE. The CDR3 extends over 15 amino acids. Trimming at V came to 2 bases and at J to 9 bases, leaving 7 bases not matched to a gene. The CDR3 bases are TGTGCCAGCAGCGTTGGGACAGGCGTTAGTTCACCCCTCCACTTT. Protein: CASSVGTGVSSPLHF.

This chain links TRBV11-2 with TRBJ2-3; TRBD1 matches at 10 bases. CDR3 length: 16 residues. Germline trimming cut 5 bases from V and 6 bases from J; bases unmatched to any gene: 11. Germline V gives CDR1 SGHAT, CDR2 FQNNGV. CDR3 DNA: TGTGCCAGCAGCCTCCTCCGGACAGGGGGAGTGGATACGCAGTATTTT. As protein: CASSLLRTGGVDTQYF.

The chain joins TRBV27 to TRBJ2-7; D might be TRBD2 (7 bases). There are 12 residues in the CDR3. V was shortened by 7 bases and J by 7 bases, with 14 bases between the two germline ends. Germline CDR1 and CDR2: MNHEY and SMNVEV (reference sequence). DNA for the CDR3: TGTGCCAGCAAAGAGGGGGGGAAGGAGCAGTACTTC. Amino acids: CASKEGGKEQYF.

This rearrangement joins TRBV7-3 to TRBJ2-1, with 16 bases that match TRBD2. Trimming removed 5 bases from V and 7 bases from J; junction bases left unmatched: 14. This CDR3 comprises 19 residues. Germline values: CDR1 SGHTA, CDR2 FQGTGA. The CDR3 bases are TGTGCCAGCAGCAAACAGGGGGGACTAGCGGGAGGGCCTGGTAATGAGCAGTTCTTC. Translated, it gives CASSKQGGLAGGPGNEQFF.

The rearrangement links TRBV6-4 to TRBJ2-1; D is unresolved. V lost 0 bases and J lost 8, with 11 bases in between. The germline CDR1 and CDR2 sequences are MRHNA and SNTAGT. This CDR3 is built from 14 residues. The CDR3 reads CASSDSKRSDEQFF. CDR3 sequence (DNA): TGTGCCAGCAGTGACTCGAAACGAAGCGATGAGCAGTTCTTC.

The V gene is TRBV2, the J gene TRBJ1-6; the D gene is possibly TRBD1 (6 bases). Trimming shortened V by 3 bases and J by 7 bases, and 10 bases separated the two germline ends. The CDR3 is 14 amino acids. The germline CDR1 and CDR2 sequences are SNHLY and FYNNEI. This chain's CDR3 is CASSDAGVNSPLHF. The CDR3 bases are TGTGCCAGCAGTGACGCAGGGGTGAATTCACCCCTCCACTTT. Looking up the rest from reference TRBV2 and TRBJ1-6 gives the full variable domain: EPEVTQTPSHQVTQMGQEVILRCVPISNHLYFYWYRQILGQKVEFLVSFYNNEISEKSEIFDDQFSVERPDGSNFTLKIRSTKLEDSAMYFCASSDAGVNSPLHFGNGTRLTVT.

V gene TRBV12-5 combines with J gene TRBJ1-2; D remains unclear. This CDR3 has 15 amino acids. Germline V CDR1 and CDR2: LGHNT, FRNRAP. Trimming stripped 0 bases from V and 4 bases from J, with 12 bases between. The CDR3 DNA reads TGTGCTAGTGGTTTGGTAGGAACAGCCACCTATGGCTACACCTTC. Protein: CASGLVGTATYGYTF.

The chain links TRBV19 to TRBJ2-1; D is perhaps TRBD1 (5 bases). This CDR3 comprises 15 residues. V shed 6 bases and J shed 7 bases, with 19 bases lying between them. The germline CDR1 and CDR2 sequences are LNHDA and SQIVND (reference sequence). CDR3 in amino acids: CASSILTAQLNEQFF. CDR3 DNA sequence: TGTGCCAGTAGCATCTTGACAGCGCAACTAAATGAGCAGTTCTTC.

The chain recombines TRBV7-7 with TRBJ2-4; 11 nucleotides match TRBD1. The V segment lost 4 bases and the J segment 0 bases; nucleotides outside the gene matches: 11. There are 19 residues in the CDR3. Per germline, CDR1 SSHAT and CDR2 FNYEAQ (reference sequence). Here the CDR3 reads CASSCRTGGLHLAKNIQYF. The CDR3 DNA follows: TGTGCCAGCAGCTGCCGGACAGGGGGCTTGCACCTAGCCAAAAACATTCAGTACTTC.

The chain couples TRBV7-8 to TRBJ1-1, with no clear D. The length of the CDR3 is 15 residues. V dropped 1 base and J dropped 1 base, with 10 bases sitting between them. Per the germline V gene, CDR1 is SGHVS and CDR2 is FQNEAQ. The CDR3 bases are TGTGCCAGCAGCTTAGATGTAACGGGGAACACTGAAGCTTTCTTT. It codes for CASSLDVTGNTEAFF.

This clone was recorded once. This chain links TRBV3-1 (or the pseudogene TRBV3-2) with TRBJ1-4; weak D call: TRBD1 (5 bases). The length of the CDR3 is 14 residues. The germline gives CDR1 LGHDT, CDR2 YNNKEL (reference sequence). Trimming shortened V by 2 bases and J by 2 bases, and 6 bases separated the two germline ends. In DNA form, the CDR3 reads TGTGCCAGCAGCCAACGGGGGACTAATGAAAAACTGTTTTTT. It is translated as CASSQRGTNEKLFF.

This chain uses TRBV2 with TRBJ2-3; 7 positions agree with TRBD2. Germline lookup yields CDR1 SNHLY and CDR2 FYNNEI. V shed 4 bases, J shed 2 bases, and the junction held 9 bases outside the gene matches. This CDR3 contains 16 residues. For the CDR3, the DNA is TGTGCCAGCAGTGTCGGGGGGTCGTGGGCCACAGATACGCAGTATTTT. It translates to CASSVGGSWATDTQYF.

V is TRBV6-4 and J is TRBJ2-7; TRBD2 matches 12 bases. The CDR3 covers 15 residues. V lost 3 bases and J lost 2; bases outside the gene matches: 2. Germline V gives CDR1 MRHNA, CDR2 SNTAGT. DNA for the CDR3: TGTGCCAGCAGTGAGAGACTAGCGGGGGCCTACGAGCAGTACTTC. Translated: CASSERLAGAYEQYF.